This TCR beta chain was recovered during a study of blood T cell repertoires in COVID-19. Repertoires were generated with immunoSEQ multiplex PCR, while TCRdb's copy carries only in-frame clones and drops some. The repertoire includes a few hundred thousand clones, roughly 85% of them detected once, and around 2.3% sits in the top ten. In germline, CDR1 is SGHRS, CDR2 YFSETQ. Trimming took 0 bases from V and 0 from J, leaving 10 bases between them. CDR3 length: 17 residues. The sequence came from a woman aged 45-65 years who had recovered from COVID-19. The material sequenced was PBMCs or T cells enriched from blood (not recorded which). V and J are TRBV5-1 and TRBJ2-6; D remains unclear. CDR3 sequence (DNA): TGCGCCAGCAGCTTGGAGTTGGGCTACTCTGGGGCCAACGTCCTGACTTTC. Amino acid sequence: CASSLELGYSGANVLTF.